Listed here are 16 T cell receptor beta chains from one sample, sequenced in a study of control samples from healthy donors and cancer patients. The method was immunoSEQ multiplex PCR; TCRdb's version includes in-frame clones alone and lacks a portion of them. The sample shows 150,000 or so clones, roughly 90% of them seen only once. Source material: blood. Every receptor here comes from a woman aged 45-60 years in good health.

The chain employs TRBV18 and TRBJ1-6; TRBD1 matches at 7 bases. With 2 bases clipped from V and 13 bases from J, the junction kept 11 bases outside the gene matches. This CDR3 spans 15 amino acids. The germline CDR1 and CDR2 sequences are KGHSH and LQKENI. CDR3 in amino acids: CASSPSPGGKNPLHF. DNA for the CDR3: TGTGCCAGCTCACCATCCCCAGGGGGTAAAAACCCCCTCCACTTT.

The chain carries TRBV5-5 and TRBJ2-1; 7 nucleotides line up with TRBD1. The V and J ends lost 4 bases and 1 base, in that order; junction bases with no gene match: 5. The length of the CDR3 is 15 residues. CDR1 and CDR2 (germline): SGHKS, YYEKEE (reference sequence). The CDR3 nucleotides read TGTGCCAGCAGCGTCCGGGACAGTTCCTACAATGAGCAGTTCTTC. It encodes CASSVRDSSYNEQFF.

The CDR3 loop reads CASSYSDFSDTQYF. The CDR3 region has the DNA TGTGCCAGCAGTTACTCGGACTTCTCGGATACGCAGTATTTT. J is TRBJ2-3 and V is TRBV6-6, with D perhaps matching TRBD2 (5 bases). Germline-derived CDR1 and CDR2 are MNHNY and SVGAGI (reference sequence). The CDR3 is 14 amino acids. V dropped 0 bases and J dropped 6 bases, with 10 bases sitting between them.

The chain has TRBV10-2 and TRBJ2-2, with D hard to call. This CDR3 spans 12 amino acids. Trimming shortened V by 7 bases and J by 0 bases, and 3 bases separated the two germline ends. Germline V gives CDR1 WSHSY, CDR2 SAAADI. CDR3 nucleotide sequence: TGCGCCAGCATTCCGAACACCGGGGAGCTGTTTTTT. This encodes CASIPNTGELFF.

The chain is built from TRBV28 and TRBJ1-2; D not resolved. Germline assignment: CDR1 MDHEN and CDR2 SYDVKM. Trimming pared 2 bases from V and 2 bases from J, leaving 9 bases between. The CDR3 has 14 amino acids. The CDR3 DNA sequence: TGTGCCAGCAGTTTAGTACAGTCCAACTATGGCTACACCTTC. As protein: CASSLVQSNYGYTF.

The genes are TRBV7-9 and TRBJ1-1; D unclear. The CDR3 length is 15 residues. Looked up from germline, CDR1 is SEHNR and CDR2 is FQNEAQ (reference sequence). V lost 4 bases, J lost 4 bases, and 16 bases lay in between. The CDR3 DNA is TGTGCCAGCAGCTCCTCAGTAAATCGGGGCACTGAAGCTTTCTTT. Amino acid sequence: CASSSSVNRGTEAFF.

The chain uses TRBV5-4 and TRBJ1-1, with 7 bases identical to TRBD1. CDR1 and CDR2 (germline): SGHNT, YYREEE (reference sequence). The CDR3 length is 14 residues. V was pared by 0 bases and J by 6 bases, with 5 bases of the junction left unmatched. For the CDR3, the DNA is TGTGCCAGCAGCTTGGCCAGGGGGGGGCCTGAAGCTTTCTTT. It specifies CASSLARGGPEAFF.

V gene TRBV27 combines with J gene TRBJ1-1; D remains ambiguous. Germline CDR1 reads MNHEY; CDR2 reads SMNVEV (reference sequence). This CDR3 is 16 amino acids long. The V and J ends lost 2 bases and 2 bases respectively, with 15 bases between them. CDR3 coding DNA: TGTGCCAGCAGTTTAAAAGCAGGCGCGACCAACACTGAAGCTTTCTTT. Translated, it gives CASSLKAGATNTEAFF.

The genes are TRBV29-1 and TRBJ1-1; TRBD1 is a possible D gene (5 bases). The CDR3 is 12 residues long. V was clipped by 7 bases and J by 1 base, with 10 bases between them. The germline gives CDR1 SQVTM, CDR2 ANQGSEA. The CDR3 DNA is TGCAGCGGGCGGGGGTCGAACACTGAAGCTTTCTTT. Protein product: CSGRGSNTEAFF.

The chain combines TRBV19 with TRBJ2-6; D is unclear. V was trimmed by 5 bases and J by 2 bases, leaving 10 bases between them. The germline V gene has CDR1 LNHDA and CDR2 SQIVND (reference sequence). CDR3 length: 15 residues. CDR3 residues: CASSRQAAGANVLTF. The CDR3 nucleotides are TGTGCCAGTAGTCGTCAAGCTGCTGGGGCCAACGTCCTGACTTTC.

This chain uses TRBV29-1 with TRBJ2-2; 12 nucleotides align to TRBD1. The CDR3 is 16 residues long. Germline CDR1 and CDR2: SQVTM and ANQGSEA. V lost 3 bases to trimming and J lost 9 bases; unmatched junction nucleotides: 11. In nucleotides, the CDR3 is TGCAGCGTTGATGGTGGACCGGGACAGGGGGCGAGGGAGCTGTTTTTT. It specifies CSVDGGPGQGARELFF.

The V call is TRBV6-5, the J call TRBJ1-2, with 7 nucleotides matching TRBD1. The junction had 9 bases not matched to a gene; V was cut back by 7 bases and J by 1 base. Germline lookup yields CDR1 MNHEY and CDR2 SVGAGI. The CDR3 totals 15 residues. The CDR3 region is CASIQGDGLNYGYTF. The CDR3 coding sequence is TGTGCCAGCATTCAGGGGGACGGTCTTAACTATGGCTACACCTTC.

The DNA of the CDR3 is TGTGCCAGCATCCCAAAAGGCAATCAGCCCCAGCATTTT. This codes for CASIPKGNQPQHF. The rearrangement joins TRBV6-5 to TRBJ1-5; unclear D gene. CDR1 and CDR2 (germline): MNHEY, SVGAGI. V shed 7 bases and J shed 2 bases, with 9 bases lying between them. CDR3 length equals 13 residues.

This chain uses TRBV5-4 with TRBJ2-1; 14 nucleotides align to TRBD2. V dropped 1 base and J dropped 7; count of bases not matched to a gene: 7. CDR1 SGHNT and CDR2 YYREEE come from the germline V gene (reference sequence). This CDR3 has 17 amino acids. CDR3 in DNA: TGTGCCAGCAGCTTGTTGGGGACTAGCGGGAGTAATAATGAGCAGTTCTTC. This codes for CASSLLGTSGSNNEQFF.

The chain recombines TRBV2 with TRBJ2-7; possibly TRBD2 for D (7 bases). The V gene lost 2 bases and the J gene lost 6 bases, with 14 bases spanning the gap. Germline CDR1 reads SNHLY; CDR2 reads FYNNEI. The CDR3 sequence is 14 residues long. The CDR3 loop is CASSELRGGGEQYF. CDR3 in DNA: TGTGCCAGCAGTGAATTACGGGGAGGGGGCGAGCAGTACTTC.

The chain recombines TRBV21-1 with TRBJ2-3. TRBV21-1 is marked as a pseudogene. The CDR3 is 16 residues long. Written as DNA, the CDR3 is TGTGCCAGCAGCAAAGGGGGTCAGATGGGCACAGATACGCAGTATTTT. Amino acids: CASSKGGQMGTDTQYF.